These 5 T cell receptor beta chains originate from one sample sequenced in a study of T-cell memory formation after mild COVID-19. In TCRdb, the 5' RACE reads were re-called with MiXCR into one record per CDR3 protein. There are fewer than 650,000 distinct CDR3 sequences in the sample; about 20% occur only once, and approximately 8% lies in the top ten. Sequenced material: PBMCs or a T cell subset sorted from them (not recorded which). These receptors all stem from an adult woman who had mild COVID-19 (a few samples of this study predate the infection). Cell type and time point are not known.

This clonotype was seen more than once but under ten times. V usage is TRBV24-1 and J usage is TRBJ2-2; TRBD1 aligns across 7 bases. Germline values: CDR1 KGHDR, CDR2 SFDVKD. J was trimmed by 6 bases and V by 4 bases; bases with no gene match: 7. This CDR3 is 15 amino acids long. In DNA form, the CDR3 reads TGTGCCACCAGTGACGACAGGGAGATATCCGGGGAGCTGTTTTTT. This encodes CATSDDREISGELFF.

V gene TRBV4-1 combines with J gene TRBJ2-5; TRBD2 aligns across 8 bases. J gave up 5 bases and V 6 bases, and 5 bases lay outside the gene matches. From germline, CDR1 is MGHRA and CDR2 YSYEKL. This CDR3 has 13 residues. The CDR3 is CASRATGGETQYF. CDR3 sequence (DNA): TGCGCCAGCAGGGCCACGGGGGGGGAGACCCAGTACTTC.

The chain joins TRBV2 to TRBJ2-5, with 9 bases identical to TRBD2. Germline V gene sequence: CDR1 SNHLY, CDR2 FYNNEI. CDR3 length: 14 amino acids. V lost 2 bases, J lost 5 bases, and 3 bases stayed unmatched. DNA for the CDR3: TGTGCCAGCAGTGAATTTCTAGCGGGGGAGACCCAGTACTTC. Protein: CASSEFLAGETQYF.

V usage is TRBV4-1 and J usage is TRBJ1-1; 8 bases match TRBD1. Germline V CDR1 and CDR2: MGHRA, YSYEKL. The CDR3 has 14 amino acids. V trimming: 5 bases; J trimming: 4 bases; junction bases outside the gene matches: 6. The CDR3: CASSKRTGPTEAFF. The CDR3 bases are TGCGCCAGCAGCAAAAGGACAGGGCCCACTGAAGCTTTCTTT.

In this sample, this clonotype turned up a few times. This sequence joins TRBV12-3 or TRBV12-4 and TRBJ2-1; a possible D gene is TRBD1 (6 bases). Deletions cut 6 bases from V and 1 base from J, with 10 bases between. The CDR3 has 14 residues. The CDR3 DNA follows: TGTGCCAGCAGGCTACAGGGTTCCTACAATGAGCAGTTCTTC. It codes for CASRLQGSYNEQFF.